This T cell receptor (beta chain) is from a study of Ad26.COV2.S vaccination and SARS-CoV-2 variants (dated by TCRdb to about 2021). Broadly, across the study: TCRbeta repertoire sequencing served as the tool for gauging how specific and how broad the SARS-CoV-2-reactive T cell receptors were following Ad26.COV2.S vaccination. A total of approximately 30 samples were included in the TCR-sequenced set, comprising around 20 Ad26.COV2.S vaccine recipients, 5 placebo recipients and 8 SARS-CoV-2 convalescent individuals.

TCRbeta CDR3 regions were sequenced with the immunoSEQ Assay. After extraction, genomic DNA underwent amplification by bias-controlled multiplex PCR, followed by high-throughput sequencing. The study's processing was this. To quantify the absolute abundance of each unique TCRbeta CDR3 region, sequences were collapsed and filtered. T cell fraction was estimated by normalization of TCRbeta template counts to usable DNA, with usable DNA being measured through amplification of reference genes present in all nucleated cells. Repertoire TCRs were annotated as SARS-CoV-2-specific when V gene, CDR3 amino acid sequence and J gene were exactly matched to a known reactive TCR set. The reference SARS-CoV-2 TCR set came from MIRA and was filtered for enrichment in COVID-19-positive ImmuneCODE repertoires, removing public or cross-reactive TCRs. Using the MIRA antigens, annotated TCRs were further analysed by specific ORF or by position within an ORF. Breadth was defined as annotated unique rearrangements over total unique productive rearrangements; depth was the summed frequency of those rearrangements. Two-sided Wilcoxon rank-sum tests were used to compare TCR breadth between groups. TCRdb carries this immuneACCESS record with in-frame sequences only. Its versions omit some clonotypes, under half of them owing to an unresolved V gene in the studies checked, with the rest unexplained. V, J and clone size were drawn from that table, and D and trimming were deduced from the DNA. For this sample there are about 350,000 clones; about 91% appear just once. Around 4% of the sample is taken by the ten largest.

The time point label on this specimen signifies: individuals recovered from natural SARS-CoV-2 infection. The CDR3 spans 15 residues, from the cysteine through the phenylalanine. Only the CDR3 region is kept as DNA, spanning 45 bases read in frame from base 1. V loses 2 bases at its end and J loses 7 bases; junction bases beyond the gene matches: 9. The germline V gene supplies CDR1 MNHEY and CDR2 SVGEGT. With respect to this clone: The antigen it binds to is not known. It has no much larger one-base neighbor in the sample; base qualities were not kept.

What the work shows at the level of the full study, not this receptor alone: Vaccine and placebo recipients had similar non-spike TCR breadth, a finding consistent with the vaccine containing only spike. Spike-specific TCR breadth was higher in Ad26.COV2.S recipients than in placebo recipients (P = 0.0014). After vaccination, spike-specific CD8+ and CD4+ T cell responses were reported to show substantial breadth. According to the authors, total T cell responses may have been underestimated by the TCR breadth and depth analyses.

This receptor was identified in a human donor who had recovered from COVID-19. The input for sequencing was peripheral blood, taken after recovery from COVID-19. The V and J genes are TRBV6-2 or TRBV6-3 and TRBJ1-2; 8 nucleotides in the junction match TRBD1. For the CDR3, the sequence is CASSYGTGQGPGYTF. The sequence in DNA is TGTGCCAGCAGTTACGGCACCGGACAGGGCCCTGGCTACACCTTC.